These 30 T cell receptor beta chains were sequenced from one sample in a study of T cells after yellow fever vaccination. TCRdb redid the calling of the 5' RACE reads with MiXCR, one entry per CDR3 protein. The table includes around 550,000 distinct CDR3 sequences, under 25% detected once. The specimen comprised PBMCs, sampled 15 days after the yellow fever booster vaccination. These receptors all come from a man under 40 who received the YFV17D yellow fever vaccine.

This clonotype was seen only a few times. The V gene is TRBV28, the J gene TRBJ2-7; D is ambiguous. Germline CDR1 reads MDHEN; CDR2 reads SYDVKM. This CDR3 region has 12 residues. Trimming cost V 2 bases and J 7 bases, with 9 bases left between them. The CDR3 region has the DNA TGTGCCAGCAGTTTAGAAGCCGGGGAGCAGTACTTC. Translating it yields CASSLEAGEQYF.

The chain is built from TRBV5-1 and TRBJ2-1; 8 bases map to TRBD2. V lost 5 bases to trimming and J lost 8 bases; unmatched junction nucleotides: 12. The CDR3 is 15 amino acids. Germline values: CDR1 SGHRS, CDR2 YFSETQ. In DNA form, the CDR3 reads TGCGCCAGCAGAAGAGAGTTTAGCGGGAACGATGAGCAGTTCTTC. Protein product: CASRREFSGNDEQFF.

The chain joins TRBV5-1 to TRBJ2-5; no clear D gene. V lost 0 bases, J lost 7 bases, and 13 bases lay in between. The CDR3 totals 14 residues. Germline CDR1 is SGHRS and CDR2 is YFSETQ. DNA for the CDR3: TGCGCCAGCAGCTTGGACTTCCCGGCATCGACCCAGTACTTC. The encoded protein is CASSLDFPASTQYF.

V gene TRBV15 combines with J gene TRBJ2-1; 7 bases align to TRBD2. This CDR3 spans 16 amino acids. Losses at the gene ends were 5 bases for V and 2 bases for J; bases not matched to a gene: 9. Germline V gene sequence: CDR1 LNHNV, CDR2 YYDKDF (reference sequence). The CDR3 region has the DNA TGTGCCACCAGCCTGGACGGGAGGTTTCCCTACAATGAGCAGTTCTTC. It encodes CATSLDGRFPYNEQFF.

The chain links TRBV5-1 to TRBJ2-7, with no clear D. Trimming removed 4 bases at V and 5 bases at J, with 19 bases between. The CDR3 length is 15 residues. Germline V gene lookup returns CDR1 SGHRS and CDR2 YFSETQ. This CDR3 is CASSPMDGDVDEQYF. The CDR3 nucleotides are TGCGCCAGCAGCCCGATGGACGGTGATGTGGACGAGCAGTACTTC.

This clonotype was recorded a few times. CDR3 protein: CASRLTGGGGANVLTF. The CDR3 bases are TGTGCCAGCAGATTAACAGGGGGCGGTGGGGCCAACGTCCTGACTTTC. This rearrangement joins TRBV5-4 to TRBJ2-6, with 9 bases that match TRBD1. Germline CDR1 SGHNT, CDR2 YYREEE (reference sequence). The CDR3 contains 16 residues. V gave up 5 bases and J gave up 3 bases; unmatched junction bases: 6.

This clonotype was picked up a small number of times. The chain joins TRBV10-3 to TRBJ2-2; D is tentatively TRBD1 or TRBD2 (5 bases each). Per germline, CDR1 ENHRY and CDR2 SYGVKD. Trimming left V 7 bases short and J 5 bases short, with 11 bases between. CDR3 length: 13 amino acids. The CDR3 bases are TGTGCCATCAATCAGGGCGGGACCGGGGAGCTGTTTTTT. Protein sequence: CAINQGGTGELFF.

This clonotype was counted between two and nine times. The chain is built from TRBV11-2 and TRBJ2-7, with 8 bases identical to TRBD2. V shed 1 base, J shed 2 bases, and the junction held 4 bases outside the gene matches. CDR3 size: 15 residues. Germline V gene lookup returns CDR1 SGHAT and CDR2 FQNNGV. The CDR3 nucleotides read TGTGCCAGCAGCTTAGCGGGAGGGGCTCCCTACGAGCAGTACTTC. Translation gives CASSLAGGAPYEQYF.

The CDR3 spells CASTRDRNEKLFF. In DNA, the CDR3 is TGTGCCAGCACCCGGGACAGGAATGAAAAACTGTTTTTT. The V and J genes are TRBV18 and TRBJ1-4; 8 positions agree with TRBD1. This CDR3 comprises 13 residues. With V trimmed by 8 bases and J by 5 bases, 4 bases remained unmatched. CDR1 and CDR2 (germline): KGHSH, LQKENI.

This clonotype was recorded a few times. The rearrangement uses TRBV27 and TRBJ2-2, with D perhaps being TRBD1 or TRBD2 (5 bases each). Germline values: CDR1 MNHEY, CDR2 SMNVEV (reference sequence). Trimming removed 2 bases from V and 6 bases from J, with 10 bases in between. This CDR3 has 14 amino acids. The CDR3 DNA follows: TGTGCCAGCAGTTTAGGGGGACCGGCCGGGGAGCTGTTTTTT. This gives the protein CASSLGGPAGELFF.

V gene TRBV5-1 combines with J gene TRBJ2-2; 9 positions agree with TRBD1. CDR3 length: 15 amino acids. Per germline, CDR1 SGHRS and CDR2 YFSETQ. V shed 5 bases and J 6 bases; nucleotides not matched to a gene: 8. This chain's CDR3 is CASSLSGQGSGELFF. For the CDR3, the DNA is TGCGCCAGCAGTCTATCGGGACAGGGTTCCGGGGAGCTGTTTTTT.

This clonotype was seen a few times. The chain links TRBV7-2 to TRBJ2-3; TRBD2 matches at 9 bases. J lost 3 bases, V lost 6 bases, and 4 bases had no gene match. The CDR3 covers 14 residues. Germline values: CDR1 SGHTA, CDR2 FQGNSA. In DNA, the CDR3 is TGTGCCAGCAGGTCTAGCGGGAATACAGATACGCAGTATTTT. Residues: CASRSSGNTDTQYF.

The CDR3 is CAISERGSGSAETQYF. Here the CDR3 DNA reads TGTGCCATCAGCGAACGCGGTAGCGGGAGTGCTGAGACCCAGTACTTC. This chain uses TRBV10-3 with TRBJ2-5; 9 nucleotides match TRBD2. Germline V lookup: CDR1 ENHRY, CDR2 SYGVKD. Germline trimming cut 6 bases from V and 5 bases from J; bases unmatched to any gene: 13. The CDR3 runs to 16 residues.

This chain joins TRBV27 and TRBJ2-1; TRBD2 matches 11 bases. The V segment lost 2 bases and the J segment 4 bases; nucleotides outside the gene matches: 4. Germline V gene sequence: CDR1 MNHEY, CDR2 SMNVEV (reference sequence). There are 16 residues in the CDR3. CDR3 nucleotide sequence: TGTGCCAGCAGTTTACCGACTAGCGGGAAATACAATGAGCAGTTCTTC. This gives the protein CASSLPTSGKYNEQFF.

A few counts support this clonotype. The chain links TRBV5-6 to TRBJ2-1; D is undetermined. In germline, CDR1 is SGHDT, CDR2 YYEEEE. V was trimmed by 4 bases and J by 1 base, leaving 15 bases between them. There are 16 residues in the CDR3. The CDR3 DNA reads TGTGCCAGCAGCCCCACGGTAACTCCTTCCTACAATGAGCAGTTCTTC. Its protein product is CASSPTVTPSYNEQFF.

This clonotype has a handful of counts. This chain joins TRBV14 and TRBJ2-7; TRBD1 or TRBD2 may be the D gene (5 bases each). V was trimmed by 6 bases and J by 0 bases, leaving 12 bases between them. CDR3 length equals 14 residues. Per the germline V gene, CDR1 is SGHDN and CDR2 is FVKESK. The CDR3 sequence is CASRHGTDSYEQYF. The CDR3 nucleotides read TGTGCCAGCAGGCACGGGACGGACTCCTACGAGCAGTACTTC.

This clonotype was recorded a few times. CDR3 sequence: CASSLRTSGRIGTQYF. In nucleotides, the CDR3 is TGTGCCAGCAGCCTGCGGACTAGCGGGAGGATAGGGACCCAGTACTTC. The gene calls are TRBV6-2 or TRBV6-3 and TRBJ2-5, with TRBD2 identical over 14 bases. The CDR3 runs to 16 residues. Looked up from germline, CDR1 is MNHEY and CDR2 is SVGEGT. The junction had 10 bases not matched to a gene; V was cut back by 6 bases and J by 7 bases.

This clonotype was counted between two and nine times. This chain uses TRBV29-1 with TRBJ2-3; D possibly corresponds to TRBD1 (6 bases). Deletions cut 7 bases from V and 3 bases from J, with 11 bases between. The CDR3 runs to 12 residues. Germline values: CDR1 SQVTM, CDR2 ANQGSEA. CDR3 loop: CSELTGTDTQYF. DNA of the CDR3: TGCAGCGAATTAACAGGGACAGATACGCAGTATTTT.

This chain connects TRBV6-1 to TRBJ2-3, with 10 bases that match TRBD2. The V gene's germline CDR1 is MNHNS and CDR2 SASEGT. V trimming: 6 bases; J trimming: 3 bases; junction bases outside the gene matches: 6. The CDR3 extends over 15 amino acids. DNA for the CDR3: TGTGCCAGCAGGAATAGCGGGAGGCTAACAGATACGCAGTATTTT. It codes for CASRNSGRLTDTQYF.

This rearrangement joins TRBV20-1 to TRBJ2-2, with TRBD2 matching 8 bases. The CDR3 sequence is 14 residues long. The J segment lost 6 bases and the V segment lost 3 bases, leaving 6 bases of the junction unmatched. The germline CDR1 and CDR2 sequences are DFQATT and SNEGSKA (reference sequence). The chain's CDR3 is CSASFQAGAGELFF. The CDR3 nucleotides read TGCAGTGCTAGTTTTCAAGCGGGAGCCGGGGAGCTGTTTTTT.

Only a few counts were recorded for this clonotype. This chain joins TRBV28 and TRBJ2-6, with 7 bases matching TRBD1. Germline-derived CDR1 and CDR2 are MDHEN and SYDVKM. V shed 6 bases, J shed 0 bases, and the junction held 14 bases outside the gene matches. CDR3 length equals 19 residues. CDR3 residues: CASRLRTGTVLSGANVLTF. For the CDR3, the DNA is TGTGCCAGCAGACTCCGTACAGGGACAGTTCTCTCTGGGGCCAACGTCCTGACTTTC.

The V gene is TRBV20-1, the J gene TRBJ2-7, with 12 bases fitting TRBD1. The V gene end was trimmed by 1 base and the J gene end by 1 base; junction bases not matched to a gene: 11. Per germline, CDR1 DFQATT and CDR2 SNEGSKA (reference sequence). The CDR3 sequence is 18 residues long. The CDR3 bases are TGCAGTGCTAGAGGGGTGGGGACAGGGGGCGGCAGTTCCTACGAGCAGTACTTC. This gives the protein CSARGVGTGGGSSYEQYF.

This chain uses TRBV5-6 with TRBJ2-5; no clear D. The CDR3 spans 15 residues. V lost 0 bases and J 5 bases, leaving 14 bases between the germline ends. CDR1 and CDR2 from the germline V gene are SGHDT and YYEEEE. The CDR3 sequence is CASSLAAVGWETQYF. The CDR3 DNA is TGTGCCAGCAGCTTGGCCGCGGTGGGTTGGGAGACCCAGTACTTC.

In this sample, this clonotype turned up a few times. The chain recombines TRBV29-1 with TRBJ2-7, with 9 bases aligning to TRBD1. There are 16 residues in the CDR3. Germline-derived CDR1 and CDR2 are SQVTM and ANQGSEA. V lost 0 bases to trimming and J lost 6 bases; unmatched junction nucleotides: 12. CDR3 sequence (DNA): TGCAGCGTTGAAGAAATTGGGACAGGGTTTCCGGGCGAGCAGTACTTC. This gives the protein CSVEEIGTGFPGEQYF.

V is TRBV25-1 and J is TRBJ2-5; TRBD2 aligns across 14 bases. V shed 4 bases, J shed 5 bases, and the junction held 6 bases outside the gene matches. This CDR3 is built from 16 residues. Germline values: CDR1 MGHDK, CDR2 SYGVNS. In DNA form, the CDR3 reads TGTGCCAGCAGTGTCAAGACTAGCGGGAGGGGGGAGACCCAGTACTTC. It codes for CASSVKTSGRGETQYF.

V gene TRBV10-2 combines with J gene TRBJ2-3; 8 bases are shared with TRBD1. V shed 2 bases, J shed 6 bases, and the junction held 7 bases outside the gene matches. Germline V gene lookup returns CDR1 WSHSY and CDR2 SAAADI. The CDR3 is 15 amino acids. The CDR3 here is CASSEMDRVRDTQYF. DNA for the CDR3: TGCGCCAGCAGTGAGATGGACAGGGTGAGGGATACGCAGTATTTT.

Here the CDR3 DNA reads TGCGCCAGCAGCCACCGGGGGGGAGCAGATACGCAGTATTTT. Translation gives CASSHRGGADTQYF. The chain joins TRBV5-1 to TRBJ2-3, with 8 nucleotides matching TRBD2. V was clipped by 4 bases and J by 4 bases; unmatched bases: 5. The CDR3 is 14 residues long. From germline, CDR1 is SGHRS and CDR2 YFSETQ.

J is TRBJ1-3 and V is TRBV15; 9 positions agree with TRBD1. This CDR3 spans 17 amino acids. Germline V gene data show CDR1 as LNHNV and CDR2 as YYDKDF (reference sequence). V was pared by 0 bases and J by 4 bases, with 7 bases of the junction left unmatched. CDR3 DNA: TGTGCCACCAGCAGAGATCCGGGACAGGGTTTGGGAAACACCATATATTTT. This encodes CATSRDPGQGLGNTIYF.

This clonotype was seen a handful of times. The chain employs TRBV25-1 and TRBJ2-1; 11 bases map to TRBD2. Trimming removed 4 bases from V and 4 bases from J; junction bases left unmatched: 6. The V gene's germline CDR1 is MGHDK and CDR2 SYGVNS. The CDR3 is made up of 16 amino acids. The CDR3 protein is CASSGVASGGYNEQFF. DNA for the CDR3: TGTGCCAGCAGTGGTGTGGCTAGCGGGGGGTACAATGAGCAGTTCTTC.

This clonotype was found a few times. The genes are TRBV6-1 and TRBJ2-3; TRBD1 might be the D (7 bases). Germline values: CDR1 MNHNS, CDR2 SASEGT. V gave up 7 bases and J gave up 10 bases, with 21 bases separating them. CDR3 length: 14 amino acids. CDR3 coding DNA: TGTGCCAGCACTCAGGGGGGAGGACCCGTGGCGCAGTATTTT. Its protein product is CASTQGGGPVAQYF.